The 18 T cell receptor beta chains below come from one sample, sequenced in a study of blood T cell dynamics during melanoma immunotherapy. Clones were read by immunoSEQ multiplex PCR, and TCRdb kept only the in-frame ones, dropping some. The sample lists almost 8,500 clones; roughly 91% were seen once. The time point was: week 3, after first cycle of checkpoint inhibitor. The source was blood, collected from a patient treated with checkpoint blockade. These receptors were taken from a human donor with melanoma.

The chain's CDR3 is CASSVGAGAATNEKLFF. DNA for the CDR3: TGTGCCAGCAGCGTAGGTGCGGGGGCCGCAACTAATGAAAAACTGTTTTTT. The V call is TRBV9, the J call TRBJ1-4; possibly TRBD1 for D (6 bases). Germline V gene lookup returns CDR1 SGDLS and CDR2 YYNGEE. The CDR3 is 17 amino acids. The V end was cut by 0 bases, the J end by 0 bases, with 12 bases between. Full variable domain (remainder filled in from reference TRBV9 and TRBJ1-4): DSGVTQTPKHLITATGQRVTLRCSPRSGDLSVYWYQQSLDQGLQFLIQYYNGEERAKGNILERFSAQQFPDLHSELNLSSLELGDSALYFCASSVGAGAATNEKLFFGSGTQLSVL.

The chain uses TRBV27 and TRBJ1-2; 9 nucleotides align to TRBD1. The CDR3 loop spans 14 amino acids. CDR1 is MNHEY and CDR2 is SMNVEV in the germline V gene (reference sequence). The J segment lost 7 bases and the V segment lost 5 bases, leaving 8 bases of the junction unmatched. The CDR3 DNA is TGTGCCAGCAGTCCAATACAGGGGGCCGGTGGCTACACCTTC. Translated, it gives CASSPIQGAGGYTF.

The chain is built from TRBV27 and TRBJ1-2; D is uncertain. V lost 4 bases and J 5 bases, leaving 8 bases between the germline ends. The CDR3 contains 12 residues. Germline assignment: CDR1 MNHEY and CDR2 SMNVEV (reference sequence). CDR3 nucleotides: TGTGCCAGCAGTTCAAAGAGTTATGGCTACACCTTC. This encodes CASSSKSYGYTF.

The rearrangement joins TRBV27 to TRBJ2-1; the match to TRBD2 covers 14 bases. The CDR3 spans 18 residues. Germline V lookup: CDR1 MNHEY, CDR2 SMNVEV (reference sequence). The V and J ends lost 3 bases and 5 bases, in that order; junction bases with no gene match: 9. The CDR3 DNA follows: TGTGCCAGCAGTTTGAGACTAGCGGGAGGGCCTGAACACAATGAGCAGTTCTTC. Its protein product is CASSLRLAGGPEHNEQFF.

This chain uses TRBV18 with TRBJ2-7, with TRBD2 matching over 12 bases. Germline lookup yields CDR1 KGHSH and CDR2 LQKENI. The CDR3 is 15 residues long. The J segment lost 3 bases and the V segment lost 4 bases, leaving 4 bases of the junction unmatched. The CDR3 region is CASSLGTSGFYEQYF. The CDR3 DNA follows: TGTGCCAGCTCACTAGGGACTAGCGGGTTCTACGAGCAGTACTTC.

The chain has TRBV27 and TRBJ1-6; 7 bases match TRBD1. The germline gives CDR1 MNHEY, CDR2 SMNVEV (reference sequence). The CDR3 has 15 residues. V shed 5 bases, J shed 8 bases, and the junction held 9 bases outside the gene matches. For the CDR3, the DNA is TGTGCCAGCAGTGGGGACAGCTTCGGAGATTCACCCCTCCACTTT. The encoded protein is CASSGDSFGDSPLHF.

This clone was detected only once. The V and J genes are TRBV7-9 and TRBJ2-5; 12 bases match TRBD2. The J call could be wrong; TRBJ2-7 is a better fit for the DNA end. The CDR3 runs to 15 residues. Germline values: CDR1 SEHNR, CDR2 FQNEAQ (reference sequence). The CDR3 bases are TGTGCCAGCAGCTTTTTGACTAGCGGGAGTTACGAGCAGTACTTC. This translates into CASSFLTSGSYEQYF.

This chain joins TRBV15 and TRBJ1-4; perhaps TRBD1 as D (5 bases). The CDR3 length is 15 residues. Germline CDR1 and CDR2: LNHNV and YYDKDF (reference sequence). Trimming removed 1 base from V and 7 bases from J, with 13 bases in between. CDR3 region: CATSRVQAGSEKLFF. The CDR3 DNA follows: TGTGCCACCAGCAGAGTGCAGGCAGGGAGTGAAAAACTGTTTTTT.

V usage is TRBV6-1 and J usage is TRBJ1-4; D gene uncertain. From germline, CDR1 is MNHNS and CDR2 SASEGT. The CDR3 consists of 15 residues. V was pared by 1 base and J by 0 bases, with 6 bases between. CDR3 in DNA: TGTGCCAGCAGTGAAGGCCTTGCAACTAATGAAAAACTGTTTTTT. This translates into CASSEGLATNEKLFF.

CDR3 DNA: TGCGCCAGCAGTCCTATTCGAGGGCAGGTCATATCGGGCGGGGAGCTGTTTTTT. This sequence encodes CASSPIRGQVISGGELFF. The genes are TRBV5-1 and TRBJ2-2; tentative D call: TRBD2 (5 bases). The V end lost 5 bases, the J end lost 7 bases, and 27 bases lay between the germline ends. The CDR3 extends over 18 amino acids. Germline-derived CDR1 and CDR2 are SGHRS and YFSETQ.

The chain has TRBV11-2 and TRBJ2-7, with 7 nucleotides matching TRBD2. Germline CDR1 reads SGHAT; CDR2 reads FQNNGV. The CDR3 is made up of 14 amino acids. The junction had 7 bases not matched to a gene; V was cut back by 7 bases and J by 1 base. Here the CDR3 reads CASTPPGGSYEQYF. CDR3 DNA: TGTGCCAGCACCCCCCCCGGGGGGTCCTACGAGCAGTACTTC.

The chain couples TRBV4-2 to TRBJ1-5; 9 positions match TRBD1. CDR3 length: 15 residues. V trimming: 3 bases; J trimming: 5 bases; junction bases outside the gene matches: 5. CDR1 is LGHNA, CDR2 YNFKEQ, per germline. This CDR3 is CASSHGRQGDQPQHF. CDR3 DNA sequence: TGTGCCAGCAGCCATGGACGACAGGGGGATCAGCCCCAGCATTTT.

The chain has TRBV10-2 and TRBJ2-7; 8 nucleotides agree with TRBD2. After removal of 2 bases from V and 2 bases from J, the junction contained 5 bases not matched to a gene. CDR1 is WSHSY, CDR2 SAAADI, per germline. The CDR3 consists of 15 residues. In DNA form, the CDR3 reads TGCGCCAGCAGTGAGAGCGTAGCGGGGACCTACGAGCAGTACTTC. It translates to CASSESVAGTYEQYF.

The rearrangement uses TRBV5-4 and TRBJ2-7; D may match TRBD1 or TRBD2 (5 bases each). Germline loops: CDR1 SGHNT, CDR2 YYREEE (reference sequence). CDR3 size: 14 residues. V lost 3 bases and J lost 5, with 15 bases in between. The CDR3 nucleotides are TGTGCCAGCAGCTCCAGAGGGGTCCTTCACGAGCAGTACTTC. Translating gives CASSSRGVLHEQYF.

The J gene is TRBJ1-1, the V gene TRBV5-1; D perhaps matches TRBD1 (5 bases). CDR3 length equals 15 residues. CDR1 is SGHRS and CDR2 is YFSETQ in the germline V gene. V lost 0 bases and J 0 bases, leaving 9 bases between the germline ends. The CDR3 protein is CASSLGGTMNTEAFF. The CDR3 DNA follows: TGCGCCAGCAGCTTGGGCGGGACCATGAACACTGAAGCTTTCTTT.

The chain carries TRBV7-9 and TRBJ2-7, with TRBD1 matching over 7 bases. Unmatched junction bases numbered 4, after V lost 5 bases and J lost 3 bases. This CDR3 has 13 residues. Germline CDR1 is SEHNR and CDR2 is FQNEAQ (reference sequence). This CDR3 reads CASSPRQGYEQYF. In DNA, the CDR3 is TGTGCCAGCAGCCCGAGACAGGGCTACGAGCAGTACTTC.

The rearrangement uses TRBV27 and TRBJ1-1, with TRBD1 matching 7 bases. Trimming removed 4 bases from V and 10 bases from J; junction bases left unmatched: 9. Per germline, CDR1 MNHEY and CDR2 SMNVEV (reference sequence). The CDR3 runs 13 residues. The CDR3 is CASSSRQGGGAFF. In DNA form, the CDR3 reads TGTGCCAGCAGTTCTAGACAGGGCGGGGGAGCTTTCTTT.

As to this clone: A read error may produce the germline difference seen at one junction end. The J gene is TRBJ2-7, the V gene TRBV7-7; 7 bases match TRBD2. The CDR3 is 14 amino acids. Looked up from germline, CDR1 is SSHAT and CDR2 is FNYEAQ (reference sequence). This CDR3 reads CASSLATGGGEQYF. The CDR3 region has the DNA TGTGCTAGCAGCTTAGCGACGGGAGGTGGGGAGCAGTACTTC.